The 13 T cell receptor beta chains below all came from one sample that was sequenced in a study of blood T cell repertoires in COVID-19. Clones were sequenced by immunoSEQ multiplex PCR, and TCRdb holds only the in-frame ones, with some missing. The sample holds a few hundred thousand clones; approximately 89% are singletons and the top ten take 7.8%. The sequenced sample was peripheral blood. These receptors came from a woman in her forties or fifties who had recovered from COVID-19.

This clone showed up just once. In DNA, the CDR3 is TGCGCCAGCAGCTTAAGGGGACAGGATCAACTCGGGGAGCTGTTTTTT. Translating it yields CASSLRGQDQLGELFF. V is TRBV5-1 and J is TRBJ2-2; 8 positions agree with TRBD1. V lost 2 bases, J lost 7 bases, and 10 bases stayed unmatched. Germline loops: CDR1 SGHRS, CDR2 YFSETQ. CDR3 length: 16 amino acids.

V gene TRBV7-3 combines with J gene TRBJ2-1; D unresolved. V was cut by 6 bases and J by 5 bases, with 11 bases left in between. The CDR3 runs 13 residues. Germline assignment: CDR1 SGHTA and CDR2 FQGTGA. The CDR3 is CASSLGPNNEQFF. In DNA, the CDR3 is TGTGCCAGCAGTCTTGGGCCTAACAATGAGCAGTTCTTC.

The chain has TRBV7-8 and TRBJ1-2; a weak D match, TRBD1 (6 bases). Trimming removed 5 bases at V and 3 bases at J, with 16 bases between. Per germline, CDR1 SGHVS and CDR2 FQNEAQ. The CDR3 is 15 residues long. CDR3 amino acids: CASSLEPGQYYGYTF. For the CDR3, the DNA is TGTGCCAGCAGCCTCGAACCCGGACAGTACTATGGCTACACCTTC.

V gene TRBV7-3 combines with J gene TRBJ2-2; 7 bases align to TRBD2. Trimming took 5 bases from V and 5 from J; bases not matched to a gene: 8. The CDR3 has 15 amino acids. The germline V gene encodes CDR1 SGHTA and CDR2 FQGTGA. The CDR3 loop is CASSPGAGVTGELFF. CDR3 nucleotides: TGTGCCAGCAGCCCCGGGGCGGGGGTTACCGGGGAGCTGTTTTTT.

The rearrangement joins TRBV6-2 or TRBV6-3 to TRBJ2-3; the match to TRBD1 covers 10 bases. This CDR3 is built from 15 residues. Trimming took 5 bases from V and 2 from J; bases not matched to a gene: 4. Germline V CDR1 and CDR2: MNHEY, SVGEGT. As DNA, the CDR3 is TGTGCCAGCAGTGGCGGGACAGGGGACACAGATACGCAGTATTTT. This gives the protein CASSGGTGDTDTQYF.

The rearrangement uses TRBV6-2 or TRBV6-3 and TRBJ2-2; unclear D gene. Germline V CDR1 and CDR2: MNHEY, SVGEGT. The CDR3 spans 13 residues. V shed 5 bases and J shed 6 bases, with 10 bases lying between them. This chain's CDR3 is CASSAVSAGELFF. The CDR3 DNA sequence: TGTGCCAGCAGTGCCGTTTCGGCCGGGGAGCTGTTTTTT.

This rearrangement joins TRBV30 to TRBJ1-2; D is undetermined. This CDR3 is built from 12 residues. With 0 bases removed from V and 10 bases from J, the gap between germline ends came to 12 bases. Germline CDR1 and CDR2: GTSNPN and SVGIG (reference sequence). CDR3 DNA: TGTGCCTGGAGTGTACAAGGAGGAACCTACACCTTC. Translating it yields CAWSVQGGTYTF.

This clone was observed a few times. This rearrangement joins TRBV7-2 to TRBJ1-6; no definite D call. With 4 bases removed from V and 4 bases from J, the gap between germline ends came to 20 bases. Germline V lookup: CDR1 SGHTA, CDR2 FQGNSA. This CDR3 region has 18 residues. The CDR3 nucleotides read TGTGCCAGCAGCTCGAAGGTCCACACCCAACTATATAATTCACCCCTCCACTTT. Protein product: CASSSKVHTQLYNSPLHF. Using reference TRBV7-2 and TRBJ1-6 for the parts outside the CDR3, the full variable domain is GAGVSQSPSNKVTEKGKDVELRCDPISGHTALYWYRQSLGQGLEFLIYFQGNSAPDKSGLPSDRFSAERTGGSVSTLTIQRTQQEDSAVYLCASSSKVHTQLYNSPLHFGNGTRLTVT.

The gene calls are TRBV7-2 and TRBJ2-1; TRBD1 aligns across 7 bases. The germline gives CDR1 SGHTA, CDR2 FQGNSA. CDR3 length: 14 residues. Trimming took 3 bases from V and 9 from J; bases not matched to a gene: 8. CDR3 coding DNA: TGTGCCAGCAGCTTCCGAGGGGGCCCCGGTGAGCAGTTCTTC. Its protein is CASSFRGGPGEQFF.

This clone was recorded once. The chain is built from TRBV24-1 and TRBJ2-3; the match to TRBD2 covers 9 bases. The CDR3 length is 16 residues. The junction had 7 bases not matched to a gene; V was cut back by 4 bases and J by 3 bases. The germline V gene has CDR1 KGHDR and CDR2 SFDVKD. CDR3: CATSEPTSGSTDTQYF. DNA for the CDR3: TGTGCCACCAGTGAACCCACTAGCGGGTCGACAGATACGCAGTATTTT.

The V call is TRBV30, the J call TRBJ1-1; no firm D call. Germline loops: CDR1 GTSNPN, CDR2 SVGIG (reference sequence). The CDR3 is 12 amino acids. The V end was cut by 1 base, the J end by 6 bases, with 9 bases between. CDR3 DNA: TGTGCCTGGAGTGCAAGCCGGGCTGAAGCTTTCTTT. Its protein product is CAWSASRAEAFF.

The chain links TRBV7-8 to TRBJ1-2; D unclear. CDR1 is SGHVS, CDR2 FQNEAQ, per germline. The CDR3 length is 14 residues. Trimming took off 2 bases at V and 2 bases at J, with 9 bases between the two ends. The CDR3 spells CASSLFRQNYGYTF. The DNA for the CDR3 is TGTGCCAGCAGCTTATTTAGACAAAACTATGGCTACACCTTC.

This chain uses TRBV30 with TRBJ1-5; 8 nucleotides agree with TRBD1. The CDR3 length is 18 residues. V lost 2 bases to trimming and J lost 4 bases; unmatched junction nucleotides: 16. Germline V gene lookup returns CDR1 GTSNPN and CDR2 SVGIG (reference sequence). CDR3 nucleotides: TGTGCCTGGAGTTCTTCTATCGGACAGGGTTGGCGTAATCAGCCCCAGCATTTT. Translated: CAWSSSIGQGWRNQPQHF.